This entry is about one T cell receptor (beta chain). The table came from immunoSEQ multiplex PCR; TCRdb's copy has only in-frame clones and leaves some out. The sample includes 75,000 to 95,000 clones, around four fifths of them seen just once. The sample originates from a study of PD-L1 blockade in urothelial cancer. This CDR3 region has 21 residues. With V trimmed by 1 base and J by 2 bases, 23 bases remained unmatched. Looked up from germline, CDR1 is SQVTM and CDR2 is ANQGSEA. Time point indicated: pretreatment peripheral blood. The rearrangement links TRBV29-1 to TRBJ2-5; 9 nucleotides match TRBD2. The specimen comprised PBMCs, sampled around atezolizumab (anti-PD-L1) treatment. This TCR was recovered from a man aged 40-50 years with urothelial cancer. In nucleotides, the CDR3 is TGCAGCGTTGAAGCTCCAACGGGGACGACTAGCGGTGGGTCGTGGCAAGAGACCCAGTACTTC. This translates into CSVEAPTGTTSGGSWQETQYF. The full variable domain, with the rest looked up from reference TRBV29-1 and TRBJ2-5, is SAVISQKPSRDICQRGTSLTIQCQVDSQVTMMFWYRQQPGQSLTLIATANQGSEATYESGFVIDKFPISRPNLTFSTLTVSNMSPEDSSIYLCSVEAPTGTTSGGSWQETQYFGPGTRLLVL.